Each of the 16 T cell receptor beta chains below was sequenced from the same sample in a study of T cell clusters in autoimmune cytopenias. TRB amplification used roughly 250 ng of peripheral blood genomic DNA. One tube held mixed TRB-A and TRB-B primer pools for touch-down PCR. Using the multiplex PCR reads, TCRdb records one entry per CDR3 protein without DNA. The table lists around 10,000 distinct CDR3 sequences. What was sequenced was peripheral blood. Source of these receptors: a human donor with an autoimmune cytopenia or autoimmune hepatitis (not recorded which).

The chain carries TRBV18 and TRBJ2-2. Germline V gene lookup returns CDR1 KGHSH and CDR2 LQKENI. This CDR3 comprises 13 residues. CDR3 sequence reads: CASSPLDVGELFF.

The V and J genes are TRBV27 and TRBJ1-1; TCRdb calls TRBD1, which cannot be checked without DNA. The CDR3 loop spans 12 amino acids. Germline CDR1 reads MNHEY; CDR2 reads SMNVEV (reference sequence). The CDR3: CASSTGAREAFF.

Measured by frequency, this clonotype is medium-sized. This chain connects TRBV19 to TRBJ1-2. CDR1 is LNHDA and CDR2 is SQIVND in the germline V gene (reference sequence). This CDR3 contains 13 residues. The CDR3 here is CASSMEDLYGYTF.

The chain couples TRBV11-3 to TRBJ2-3; TCRdb's D call of TRBD1 is untestable without DNA. From germline, CDR1 is SGHNT and CDR2 YENEEA. The CDR3 is 15 amino acids. The CDR3 reads CASSFRWDVTDTQYF. Complete variable domain (other parts from reference TRBV11-3 and TRBJ2-3): EAGVVQSPRYKIIEKKQPVAFWCNPISGHNTLYWYLQNLGQGPELLIRYENEEAVDDSQLPKDRFSAERLKGVDSTLKIQPAELGDSAVYLCASSFRWDVTDTQYFGPGTRLTVL.

Judged by frequency, this clonotype is medium-sized. V usage is TRBV5-5 and J usage is TRBJ2-7; the D call from TCRdb, TRBD1, cannot be confirmed without DNA. The CDR3 is 17 amino acids. Germline V CDR1 and CDR2: SGHKS, YYEKEE (reference sequence). The CDR3 spells CASSAGQVLSSGYEQYF.

V gene TRBV27 combines with J gene TRBJ1-4; TCRdb returns TRBD1, unconfirmable since there is no DNA. The CDR3 has 12 residues. The germline CDR1 and CDR2 sequences are MNHEY and SMNVEV (reference sequence). CDR3 sequence reads: CASSRDREKLFF.

This chain joins TRBV7-6 and TRBJ2-2; with no DNA, the TCRdb D assignment of TRBD2 cannot be verified. This CDR3 contains 15 residues. Looked up from germline, CDR1 is SGHVS and CDR2 is FNYEAQ. The CDR3 sequence is CASSPVAGGRGELFF.

The chain combines TRBV30 with TRBJ2-3. Germline V gene sequence: CDR1 GTSNPN, CDR2 SVGIG (reference sequence). This CDR3 is built from 11 residues. The CDR3 here is CAWSHTDTQYF.

This clonotype is labeled medium-sized (0.01 to 0.1%) based on frequency. V and J are TRBV19 and TRBJ1-2; TCRdb's assignment of TRBD1 cannot be checked, as there is no DNA. This CDR3 spans 12 amino acids. Germline V gives CDR1 LNHDA, CDR2 SQIVND (reference sequence). This chain's CDR3 is CASSIGASGYTF.

This chain links TRBV13 with TRBJ1-4; the D call from TCRdb, TRBD1, cannot be confirmed without DNA. Looked up from germline, CDR1 is PRHDT and CDR2 is FYEKMQ (reference sequence). The CDR3 has 17 residues. The CDR3 reads CASSVEREGAANEKLFF.

This chain links TRBV6-1 with TRBJ1-3; TCRdb's D call of TRBD1 is untestable without DNA. This CDR3 comprises 16 residues. The germline CDR1 and CDR2 sequences are MNHNS and SASEGT. CDR3 protein: CASSEGDPGSGNTIYF.

The J gene is TRBJ2-5, the V gene TRBV29-1; no DNA is available, so the TRBD1 call from TCRdb remains unchecked. CDR3 length: 14 residues. CDR1 is SQVTM and CDR2 is ANQGSEA in the germline V gene. The CDR3 reads CSVGGAGEEETQYF.

This clonotype counts as medium-sized by frequency. The chain uses TRBV29-1 and TRBJ2-3; checking the TCRdb D call of TRBD2 is not possible without DNA. Germline V lookup: CDR1 SQVTM, CDR2 ANQGSEA. The CDR3 loop spans 13 amino acids. CDR3 region: CSVVGLDEDTQYF.

The chain uses TRBV6-4 and TRBJ2-3; without DNA, the TCRdb call of TRBD2 cannot be checked. CDR3 length: 17 amino acids. CDR1 and CDR2 (germline): MRHNA, SNTAGT. The CDR3 reads CASSPRTSGYSTDTQYF.

The chain's CDR3 is CSARREGNNEQFF. The chain combines TRBV20-1 with TRBJ2-1; TCRdb outputs TRBD2, but without DNA this stays unchecked. Germline CDR1 is DFQATT and CDR2 is SNEGSKA (reference sequence). The CDR3 loop spans 13 amino acids.

The chain uses TRBV6-5 and TRBJ2-2. Looked up from germline, CDR1 is MNHEY and CDR2 is SVGAGI. This CDR3 is built from 13 residues. The CDR3 here is CASRYINTGELFF.